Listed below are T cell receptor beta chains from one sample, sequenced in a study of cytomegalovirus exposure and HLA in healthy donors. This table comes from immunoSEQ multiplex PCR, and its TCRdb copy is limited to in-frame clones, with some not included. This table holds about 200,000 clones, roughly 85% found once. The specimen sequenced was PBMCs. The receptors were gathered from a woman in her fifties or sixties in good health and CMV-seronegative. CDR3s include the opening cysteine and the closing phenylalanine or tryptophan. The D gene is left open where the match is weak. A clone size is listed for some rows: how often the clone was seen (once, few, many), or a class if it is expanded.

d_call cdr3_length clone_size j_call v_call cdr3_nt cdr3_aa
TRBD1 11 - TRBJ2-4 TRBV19 TGTGCCGGCGACAGGGGAAACATTCAGTACTTC CAGDRGNIQYF
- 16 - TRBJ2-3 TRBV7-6 TGTGCCAGCAGCCCCCAGGTACTAGGAGGCACAGATACGCAGTATTTT CASSPQVLGGTDTQYF
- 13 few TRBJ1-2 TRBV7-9 TGTGCCAGCAGCTTAGACAGGGCGGATGGCTACACCTTC CASSLDRADGYTF
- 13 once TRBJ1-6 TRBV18 TGTGCCAGCTCACCAGGGCTGAATTCACCCCTCCACTTT CASSPGLNSPLHF
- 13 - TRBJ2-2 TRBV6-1 TGTGCCAGCAGTCAGGGGAACACCGGGGAGCTGTTTTTT CASSQGNTGELFF
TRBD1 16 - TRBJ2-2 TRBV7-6 TGTGCCAGCAGCCACGAAGAGGGGGCGAGAGCCGGGGAGCTGTTTTTT CASSHEEGARAGELFF
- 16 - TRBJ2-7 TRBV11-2 TGTGCCAGCGCGCAGGGGAGCGAACCAAGGGCCTACGAGCAGTACTTC CASAQGSEPRAYEQYF
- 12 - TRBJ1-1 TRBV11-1 TGTGCCAGCAGCTTCAGCGGTATTGAAGCTTTCTTT CASSFSGIEAFF
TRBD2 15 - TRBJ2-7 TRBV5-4 TGTGCCAGCAGCTTGGGACCTAGCGGGGTCTACGAGCAGTACTTC CASSLGPSGVYEQYF
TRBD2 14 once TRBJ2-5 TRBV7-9 TGTGCCAGCAGTCCCCCGGGAGGGCAAGAGACCCAGTACTTC CASSPPGGQETQYF
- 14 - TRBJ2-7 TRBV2 TGTGCCAGCATCGAGGGTCTTACACTAAGGGAGCAGTACTTC CASIEGLTLREQYF
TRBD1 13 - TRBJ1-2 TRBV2 TGTGCCAGCAGTGGACAGGGGATACGTGGCTACACCTTC CASSGQGIRGYTF
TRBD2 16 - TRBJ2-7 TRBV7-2 TGTGCCAGCAGCACCCCTAAAGCGGGAGGGCTCTACGAGCAGTACTTC CASSTPKAGGLYEQYF
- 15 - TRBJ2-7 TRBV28 TGTGCCAGCAGTGGGCTCGGACTTTATGTCTACGAGCAGTACTTC CASSGLGLYVYEQYF
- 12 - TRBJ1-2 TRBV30 TGTGCCTGGAGTGGAGGTTTGGATGGCTACACCTTC CAWSGGLDGYTF
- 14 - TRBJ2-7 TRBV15 TGTGCCACCAGCAGAGATGGGGGGGGGCAAGAGCAGTACTTC CATSRDGGGQEQYF
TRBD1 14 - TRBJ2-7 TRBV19 TGTGCCAGTAGTATTGACAGGGGGCTCCGCGAGCAGTACTTC CASSIDRGLREQYF
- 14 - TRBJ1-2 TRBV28 TGTGCCAGCAGTTCTCAGAAAATTAACTATGGCTACACCTTC CASSSQKINYGYTF
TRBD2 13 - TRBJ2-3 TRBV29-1 TGCAGCGTCGGGGGGTTTATAGCAGATACGCAGTATTTT CSVGGFIADTQYF
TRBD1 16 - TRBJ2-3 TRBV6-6 TGTGCCAGCAGACCTGGACAGGGGGCGGGCACAGATACGCAGTATTTT CASRPGQGAGTDTQYF
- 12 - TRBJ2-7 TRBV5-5 TGTGCCAGCAGCCGCGGAGCCTACGAGCAGTACTTC CASSRGAYEQYF
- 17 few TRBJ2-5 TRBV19 TGTGCCAGTAGTATAGACGGGCAGGGAACCCTTGAAGAGACCCAGTACTTC CASSIDGQGTLEETQYF
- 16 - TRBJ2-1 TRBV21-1 TGTGCCAGCCGGGTCGCCGCCCTGAGAAGGGGTAATGAGCAGTTCTTC CASRVAALRRGNEQFF
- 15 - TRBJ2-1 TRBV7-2 TGTGCCAGCAGCTTGGGCTCCTCCGGCTACAATGAGCAGTTCTTC CASSLGSSGYNEQFF
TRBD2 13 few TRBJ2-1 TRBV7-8 TGTGCCAGCAGCTTAGTGGCGGGAGGGGGGGAGTTCTTC CASSLVAGGGEFF
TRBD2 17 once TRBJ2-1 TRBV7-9 TGTTCCAGCAGCCTGTGGGGCGGGAGGGCGGCCTACAATGAGCAGTTCTTC CSSSLWGGRAAYNEQFF
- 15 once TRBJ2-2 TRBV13 TGTGCCAGCAGCTTAGATCCAGGGGACACCGGGGAGCTGTTTTTT CASSLDPGDTGELFF
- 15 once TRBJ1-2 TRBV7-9 TGTGCCAGCAGCTTAGTCGCCGGGACTAACTATGGCTACACCTTC CASSLVAGTNYGYTF
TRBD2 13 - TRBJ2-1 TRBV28 TGTGCCAGCAGTTTGGGGACTACCAATGAGCAGTTCTTC CASSLGTTNEQFF
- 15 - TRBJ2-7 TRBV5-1 TGCGCCAGCAGCTTAGACAGTACCTCTTCCTACGAGCAGTACTTC CASSLDSTSSYEQYF
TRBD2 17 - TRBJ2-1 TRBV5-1 TGCGCCAGCAGCTTTAGGAGGGTAGCGGGAGGATACAATGAGCAGTTCTTC CASSFRRVAGGYNEQFF
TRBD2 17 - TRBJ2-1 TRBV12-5 TGTGCTAGTGGTTTGGATAGCGGGAGGGACTCCTACAATGAGCAGTTCTTC CASGLDSGRDSYNEQFF
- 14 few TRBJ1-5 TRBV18 TGTGCCAGCTCACCACCTAATAGCAATCAGCCCCAGCATTTT CASSPPNSNQPQHF
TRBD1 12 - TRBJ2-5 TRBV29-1 TGCAGCGTTTACGACAGGGTTGGGACCCAGTACTTC CSVYDRVGTQYF
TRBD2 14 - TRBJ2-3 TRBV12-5 TGTGCTAGTGCAGCGGGAGGGACCCGGGATACGCAGTATTTT CASAAGGTRDTQYF
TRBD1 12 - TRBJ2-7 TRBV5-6 TGTGCCAGCAGCGACAGGGTTTACGAGCAGTACTTC CASSDRVYEQYF
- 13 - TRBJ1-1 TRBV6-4 TGTGCCAGCAGTCAGGGTCAGAACACTGAAGCTTTCTTT CASSQGQNTEAFF
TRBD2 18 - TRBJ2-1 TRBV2 TGTGCCAGCAGTGGGGCACCTAGCGGGAGGGCCTCGGGCAATGAGCAGTTCTTC CASSGAPSGRASGNEQFF
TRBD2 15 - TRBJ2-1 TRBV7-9 TGTGCCAGCAGCTTAGCTAGCGGGAGGGTAAATGAGCAGTTCTTC CASSLASGRVNEQFF
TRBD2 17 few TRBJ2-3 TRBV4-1 TGCGCCAGCAGCCAAGCGGGACTAGCGGGAATCACAGATACGCAGTATTTT CASSQAGLAGITDTQYF
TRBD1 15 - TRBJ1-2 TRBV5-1 TGCGCCAGCAGCTTGGCCAGGGGGCCAGGCTATGGCTACACCTTC CASSLARGPGYGYTF
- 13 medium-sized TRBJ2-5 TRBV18 TGTGCCAGCTCACCTACGGTCCAAGAGACCCAGTACTTC CASSPTVQETQYF
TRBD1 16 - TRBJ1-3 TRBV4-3 TGCGCCAGCAGCCAAGATAAGGGACAGTGGGGAAACACCATATATTTT CASSQDKGQWGNTIYF
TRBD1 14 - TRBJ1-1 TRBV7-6 TGTGCCAGCAGCCTAACCACAGGGGGAACTGAAGCTTTCTTT CASSLTTGGTEAFF
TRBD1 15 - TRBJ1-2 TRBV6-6 TGTGCCAGCAGTTCGGGGACAGCCTCTAACTATGGCTACACCTTC CASSSGTASNYGYTF
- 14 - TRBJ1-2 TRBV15 TGTGCCACCAGCAGAGATACAAGCGTCGATGGCTACACCTTC CATSRDTSVDGYTF
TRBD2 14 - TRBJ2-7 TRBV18 TGTGCCAGCTCACCTCTTCGGGAGGCCCACGAGCAGTACTTC CASSPLREAHEQYF
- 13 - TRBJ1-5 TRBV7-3 TGTGCCAGCAGCCCTTCCCCACAACAGCCCCAGCATTTT CASSPSPQQPQHF